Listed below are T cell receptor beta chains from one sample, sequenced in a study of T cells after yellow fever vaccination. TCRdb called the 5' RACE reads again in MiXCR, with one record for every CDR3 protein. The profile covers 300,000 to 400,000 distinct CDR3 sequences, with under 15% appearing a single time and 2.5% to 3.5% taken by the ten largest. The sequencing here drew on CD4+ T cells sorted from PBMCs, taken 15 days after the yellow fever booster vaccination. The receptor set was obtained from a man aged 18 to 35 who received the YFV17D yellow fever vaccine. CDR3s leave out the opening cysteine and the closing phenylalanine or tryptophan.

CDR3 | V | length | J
ASSLRPPVAF | TRBV7-9 | 10 | TRBJ1-1
ASSYQNQPQH | TRBV19 | 10 | TRBJ1-5
ASSQDARGGRETQY | TRBV4-2 | 14 | TRBJ2-5
ASSLGAGGPRDTDTQY | TRBV7-3 | 16 | TRBJ2-3
ASRPTGLLPHLISGANVLT | TRBV6-2/TRBV6-3 | 19 | TRBJ2-6
ASSSGLYQETQY | TRBV7-3 | 12 | TRBJ2-5
ASSQDLWTGKNGYT | TRBV4-1 | 14 | TRBJ1-2
ASSFRGGWGKNIQY | TRBV7-2 | 14 | TRBJ2-4
ASTPKGGGVETQY | TRBV7-8 | 13 | TRBJ2-5
ASSRHRDRLRTEAF | TRBV23-1 | 14 | TRBJ1-1
ASSLTHNTGELF | TRBV28 | 12 | TRBJ2-2
SAIGPPDGSSYEQY | TRBV20-1 | 14 | TRBJ2-7
ASSTLMNTEAF | TRBV7-7 | 11 | TRBJ1-1
ASSPGTESSYEQY | TRBV4-2 | 13 | TRBJ2-7
SAVRELNEKLF | TRBV20-1 | 11 | TRBJ1-4
ASSVHQAENSPLH | TRBV6-1 | 13 | TRBJ1-6
ASSLSQRTGNTYEQY | TRBV27 | 15 | TRBJ2-7
ASRHSSLAGETGELF | TRBV3-1 | 15 | TRBJ2-2
ASTYDLLRYYGYT | TRBV12-3/TRBV12-4 | 13 | TRBJ1-2
ASSSPRGPLH | TRBV19 | 10 | TRBJ1-6
ASSDRVVYGYT | TRBV6-2/TRBV6-3 | 11 | TRBJ1-2
ASSKGAWDGANVLT | TRBV19 | 14 | TRBJ2-6
SAGGFRGGTDTQY | TRBV20-1 | 13 | TRBJ2-3
ASSPPGSAVQY | TRBV19 | 11 | TRBJ2-4
ASSSENRGITNTEAF | TRBV7-9 | 15 | TRBJ1-1
ASSRVSGTEAF | TRBV5-1 | 11 | TRBJ1-1
ASSSTDLGYT | TRBV7-9 | 10 | TRBJ1-2
ASSEARDAYEQY | TRBV2 | 12 | TRBJ2-7
ASSQDLARGNTEAF | TRBV4-3 | 14 | TRBJ1-1
ASSSRENAGELF | TRBV4-3 | 12 | TRBJ2-2
ATSSYLAGITDTQY | TRBV15 | 14 | TRBJ2-3
ASSPEGGGTEAF | TRBV5-1 | 12 | TRBJ1-1
ASSRTRQGVINEQF | TRBV12-3/TRBV12-4 | 14 | TRBJ2-1
ASSLVDRSTDTQY | TRBV5-4 | 13 | TRBJ2-3
ASSLVPNEQY | TRBV5-1 | 10 | TRBJ2-7
ASSFRRGNTEAF | TRBV12-3/TRBV12-4 | 12 | TRBJ1-1
ASSPGWGAGRPTEAF | TRBV12-3/TRBV12-4 | 15 | TRBJ1-1
ASSYAAGHYEQY | TRBV6-5 | 12 | TRBJ2-7
ASRRSGGQDTQY | TRBV2 | 12 | TRBJ2-3
ASRTAGYSNQPQH | TRBV6-2/TRBV6-3 | 13 | TRBJ1-5
AISSGRDNQPQH | TRBV10-3 | 12 | TRBJ1-5
ASSFSGGSEQF | TRBV7-8 | 11 | TRBJ2-1
ASSVLGTSSEQF | TRBV9 | 12 | TRBJ2-1
ASSLGVSWNTDTQY | TRBV11-2 | 14 | TRBJ2-3
ASRHGTGLNQPQH | TRBV6-1 | 13 | TRBJ1-5
ASTGTGVSTDTQY | TRBV10-3 | 13 | TRBJ2-3
ASSSRGGREQY | TRBV7-3 | 11 | TRBJ2-7
ASSLNPTSGGYNEQF | TRBV7-2 | 15 | TRBJ2-1
ASSQGTRGGNIQY | TRBV3-1 | 13 | TRBJ2-4
SAPQGATNEKLF | TRBV20-1 | 12 | TRBJ1-4
ASSYSSNQPQH | TRBV6-6 | 11 | TRBJ1-5
ASSWGLAGGGEQF | TRBV9 | 13 | TRBJ2-1
ATSDPRTSGNTIY | TRBV24-1 | 13 | TRBJ1-3
ASSVGGGSSTDTQY | TRBV9 | 14 | TRBJ2-3